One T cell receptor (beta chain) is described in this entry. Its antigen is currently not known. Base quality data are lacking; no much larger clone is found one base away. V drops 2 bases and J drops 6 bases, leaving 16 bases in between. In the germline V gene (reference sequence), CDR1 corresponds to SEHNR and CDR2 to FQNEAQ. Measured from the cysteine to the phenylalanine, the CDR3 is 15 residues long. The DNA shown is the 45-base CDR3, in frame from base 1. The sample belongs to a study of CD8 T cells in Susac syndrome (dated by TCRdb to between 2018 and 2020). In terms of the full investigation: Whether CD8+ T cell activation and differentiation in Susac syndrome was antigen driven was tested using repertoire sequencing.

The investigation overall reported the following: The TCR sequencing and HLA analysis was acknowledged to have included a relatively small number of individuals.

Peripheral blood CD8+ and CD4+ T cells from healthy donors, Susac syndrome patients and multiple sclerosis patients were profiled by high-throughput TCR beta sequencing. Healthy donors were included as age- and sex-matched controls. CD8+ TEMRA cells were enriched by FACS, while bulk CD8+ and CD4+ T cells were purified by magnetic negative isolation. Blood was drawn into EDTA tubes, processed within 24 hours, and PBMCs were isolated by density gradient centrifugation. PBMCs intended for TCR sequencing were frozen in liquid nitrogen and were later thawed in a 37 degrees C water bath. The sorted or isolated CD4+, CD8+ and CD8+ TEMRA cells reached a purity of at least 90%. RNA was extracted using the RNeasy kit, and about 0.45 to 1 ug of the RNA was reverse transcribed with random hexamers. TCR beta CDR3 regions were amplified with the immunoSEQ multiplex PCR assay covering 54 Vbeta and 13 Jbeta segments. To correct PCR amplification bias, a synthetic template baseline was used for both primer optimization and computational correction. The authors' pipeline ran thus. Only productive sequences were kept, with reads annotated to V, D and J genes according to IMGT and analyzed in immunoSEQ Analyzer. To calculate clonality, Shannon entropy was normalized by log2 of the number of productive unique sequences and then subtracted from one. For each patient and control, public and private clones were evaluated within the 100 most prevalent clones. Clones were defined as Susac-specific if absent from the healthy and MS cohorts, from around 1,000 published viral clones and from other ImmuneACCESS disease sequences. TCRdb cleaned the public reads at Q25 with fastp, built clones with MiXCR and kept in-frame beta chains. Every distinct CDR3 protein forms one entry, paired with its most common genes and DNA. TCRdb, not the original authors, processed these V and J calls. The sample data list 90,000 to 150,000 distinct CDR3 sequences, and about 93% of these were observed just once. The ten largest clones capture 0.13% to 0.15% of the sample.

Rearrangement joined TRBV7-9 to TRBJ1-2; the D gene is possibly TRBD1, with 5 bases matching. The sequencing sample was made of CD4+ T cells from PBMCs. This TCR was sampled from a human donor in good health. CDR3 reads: CASSLFTGGTDGYTF. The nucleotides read TGTGCCAGCAGCTTATTCACAGGAGGGACGGATGGCTACACCTTC.